The rows below give T cell receptor beta chains drawn from one sample of a study of T cell repertoires in cytomegalovirus infection. TCRdb redid the calling of the reads with MiXCR, one entry per CDR3 protein. The data hold 100,000 to 150,000 distinct CDR3 sequences, with roughly 8.2% observed a single time. The sequenced sample consisted of PBMCs. All receptors come from a human donor in good health (CMV status not recorded). Some clones in this sample may be carry-over from other donors' samples. Each CDR3 is given with its conserved first and last residue. D genes are given only for firm matches. Some rows have no size entry. The others give once, few or many, or a class for an expanded clone.

d_call,v_call,j_call,clone_size,cdr3_aa,cdr3_nt
.,TRBV20-1,TRBJ1-2,many,CSARVQVHTF,TGCAGTGCTAGAGTTCAGGTCCACACCTTC
.,TRBV19,TRBJ1-1,many,CASSTDGSRGTEAFF,TGTGCCAGTAGTACCGATGGGAGTCGCGGGACTGAAGCTTTCTTT
.,TRBV19,TRBJ1-1,many,CASSRTPRATEAFF,TGTGCCAGTAGCAGAACCCCCAGGGCTACTGAAGCTTTCTTT
.,TRBV6-6,TRBJ1-1,many,CASSYTQTANTEAFF,TGTGCCAGCAGTTACACGCAGACAGCGAACACTGAAGCTTTCTTT
.,TRBV10-3,TRBJ2-1,few,CAISPGAVVYNEQFF,TGTGCCATCAGTCCCGGGGCCGTCGTTTACAATGAGCAGTTCTTC
TRBD2,TRBV7-2,TRBJ2-1,many,CASSLGGGTYNEQFF,TGTGCCAGCAGCTTAGGCGGGGGGACCTACAATGAGCAGTTCTTC
TRBD2,TRBV6-2/TRBV6-3,TRBJ2-2,many,CASSSGTSYTGELFF,TGTGCCAGCAGCTCCGGGACTAGCTACACCGGGGAGCTGTTTTTT
.,TRBV14,TRBJ2-3,many,CASSQDYRADTQYF,TGTGCCAGCAGCCAAGATTATCGAGCTGATACGCAGTATTTT
.,TRBV27,TRBJ2-1,many,CASSLNTDGVRQFF,TGTGCCAGCAGTTTAAACACTGATGGAGTTCGCCAGTTCTTC
.,TRBV28,TRBJ1-2,many,CASSGPQGIRYGYTF,TGTGCCAGCAGTGGTCCCCAGGGAATTAGATATGGCTACACCTTC
.,TRBV6-1,TRBJ2-1,.,CASGQGGSNEQFF,TGTGCCAGCGGCCAGGGGGGTTCAAATGAGCAGTTCTTC
.,TRBV19,TRBJ1-5,many,CASKIGPQPQHF,TGTGCCAGTAAGATCGGCCCTCAGCCCCAGCATTTT
TRBD1,TRBV11-3,TRBJ2-1,many,CASSLDRISEQFF,TGTGCCAGCAGCTTGGACAGGATAAGTGAGCAGTTCTTC
.,TRBV9,TRBJ1-1,.,CASSVQSRGNTEAFF,TGTGCCAGCAGCGTACAAAGCCGGGGAAACACTGAAGCTTTCTTT
.,TRBV29-1,TRBJ2-3,once,CSVSAAPDTQYF,TGCAGCGTCTCCGCCGCCCCGGATACGCAGTATTTT
.,TRBV28,TRBJ1-2,many,CASRPGSSTYGYTF,TGTGCCAGCAGGCCAGGGTCCTCCACCTATGGCTACACCTTC
.,TRBV2,TRBJ1-6,many,CASSPRPTTYNSPLHF,TGTGCCAGCAGCCCTCGCCCAACCACGTATAATTCACCCCTCCACTTT
TRBD2,TRBV7-2,TRBJ2-1,many,CASSPTGGRNEQFF,TGTGCCAGCAGCCCGACGGGGGGGCGGAATGAGCAGTTCTTC
.,TRBV19,TRBJ2-7,many,CASSIRSGGSGYEQYF,TGTGCCAGTAGTATACGTTCGGGGGGCAGTGGCTACGAGCAGTACTTC
.,TRBV12-3/TRBV12-4,TRBJ2-6,many,CASSLLVPANVLTF,TGTGCCAGCAGTTTGTTAGTACCTGCCAACGTCCTGACTTTC
.,TRBV20-1,TRBJ2-3,many,CSAASTGSSTDTQYF,TGCAGTGCTGCCAGTACAGGCTCTAGCACAGATACGCAGTATTTT
TRBD1,TRBV5-4,TRBJ2-7,few,CASSPTGDEQYF,TGTGCCAGCAGCCCCACAGGGGACGAGCAGTACTTC
.,TRBV9,TRBJ1-6,.,CASSAGRTYNSPLHF,TGTGCCAGCAGCGCTGGGCGAACCTATAATTCACCCCTCCACTTT
.,TRBV7-3,TRBJ2-4,.,CASSLAGPAKNIQYF,TGTGCCAGCAGCTTAGCGGGCCCAGCCAAAAACATTCAGTACTTC
.,TRBV20-1,TRBJ1-1,few,CSARIPRGENTEAFF,TGCAGTGCTAGGATACCTCGGGGGGAGAACACTGAAGCTTTCTTT
.,TRBV28,TRBJ1-6,few,CASNPWTERNSPLHF,TGTGCCAGCAACCCCTGGACAGAGCGTAATTCACCCCTCCACTTT
TRBD1,TRBV7-6,TRBJ2-1,many,CASSPEAGGFYNEQFF,TGTGCCAGCAGCCCTGAGGCAGGGGGCTTCTACAATGAGCAGTTCTTC
.,TRBV20-1,TRBJ2-1,many,CSATTESSYNEQFF,TGCAGTGCTACGACAGAAAGCTCCTACAATGAGCAGTTCTTC
.,TRBV19,TRBJ1-1,many,CASAQGLLNTEAFF,TGTGCCAGTGCACAGGGTTTGTTGAACACTGAAGCTTTCTTT
.,TRBV12-3/TRBV12-4,TRBJ1-2,.,CASSVTVNYGYTF,TGTGCCAGCAGTGTGACAGTTAACTATGGCTACACCTTC
TRBD1,TRBV19,TRBJ2-3,few,CASSRGQTPSTDTQYF,TGTGCCAGTAGTAGGGGACAGACCCCTAGCACAGATACGCAGTATTTT
TRBD1,TRBV2,TRBJ1-6,.,CASGTGGVSPLHF,TGTGCCAGCGGGACAGGGGGCGTCTCACCCCTCCACTTT
.,TRBV29-1,TRBJ2-2,few,CSVEEARANTGELFF,TGCAGCGTTGAAGAGGCCAGGGCAAACACCGGGGAGCTGTTTTTT
.,TRBV28,TRBJ2-3,many,CASSLIVGRRHTDTQYF,TGTGCCAGCAGTTTAATCGTGGGTAGAAGGCACACAGATACGCAGTATTTT
.,TRBV7-9,TRBJ2-7,many,CASTPAGFYEQYF,TGTGCCAGCACCCCGGCAGGGTTCTACGAGCAGTACTTC